Detailed here is one T cell receptor beta chain. Its target is unknown. This CDR3 has 14 residues. CDR1 is MNHEY, CDR2 SVGAGI, per germline. The germline V and J ends were trimmed by 2 bases and 1 base, with 8 bases remaining between them. The data were taken from a study of CD8+ T cells in alopecia areata. Sequencing templates came from extracted RNA that was reverse transcribed into cDNA. Assay used: immunoSEQ multiplex PCR; TCRdb lists only in-frame clones, some missing. The sample records 90,000 to 100,000 clones, roughly two fifths being singletons. Regarding the study as a whole: Sequenced scalp T cells also include alphabeta T cells resident in normal skin.

The chain employs TRBV6-5 and TRBJ2-5, with TRBD1 as a possible D gene (5 bases). The sequencing input was CD4+ T cells sorted from blood. This receptor was identified in a human donor with alopecia areata. The CDR3 region is CASSYGAVQETQYF. The DNA of the CDR3 is TGTGCCAGCAGTTACGGGGCGGTCCAAGAGACCCAGTACTTC.